This T cell receptor beta chain is drawn from a study of T cell responses to AZD1222 COVID-19 vaccine. Study-level findings and limits: Nearly half of the spike-specific TCRs reportedly recognize variant regions that carry no mutations. Mapped onto spike, vaccine-associated CD4 TCRs spanned it and were dominant at 160-218 and 743-854. Donors, mostly white British, included more females; clonal diversity was possibly underestimated.

Concerning this clone: Its target is unknown.

Germline lookup yields CDR1 SGHRS and CDR2 YFSETQ. The CDR3 spans 16 residues. V lost 0 bases and J 4 bases, leaving 14 bases between the germline ends. Method: immunoSEQ multiplex PCR; TCRdb's copy keeps in-frame clones and lacks some. Among almost 35,000 clones listed, roughly nine tenths were seen once. The input for sequencing was peripheral blood, taken on day 0 of AZD1222 vaccination. This chain uses TRBV5-1 with TRBJ1-3, with D possibly TRBD1 on 5 matching bases. This TCR came from an adult in good health. CDR3 protein: CASSLGGRRRGNTIYF. As DNA, the CDR3 is TGCGCCAGCAGCTTGGGGGGACGCCGGCGGGGAAACACCATATATTTT.